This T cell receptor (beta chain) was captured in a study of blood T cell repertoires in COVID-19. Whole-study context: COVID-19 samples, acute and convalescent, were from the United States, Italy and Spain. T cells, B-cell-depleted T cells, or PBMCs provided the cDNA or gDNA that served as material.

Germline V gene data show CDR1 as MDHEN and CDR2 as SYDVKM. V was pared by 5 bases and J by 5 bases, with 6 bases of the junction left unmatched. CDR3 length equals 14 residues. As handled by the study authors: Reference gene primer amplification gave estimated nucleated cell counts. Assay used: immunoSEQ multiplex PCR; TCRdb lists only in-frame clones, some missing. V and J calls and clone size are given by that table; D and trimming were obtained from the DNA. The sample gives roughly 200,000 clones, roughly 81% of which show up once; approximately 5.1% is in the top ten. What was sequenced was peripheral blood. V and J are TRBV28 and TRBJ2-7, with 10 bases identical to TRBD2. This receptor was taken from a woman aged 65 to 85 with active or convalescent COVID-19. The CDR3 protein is CASSQSGRVHEQYF. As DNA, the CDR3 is TGTGCCAGCAGTCAGAGCGGGAGGGTCCACGAGCAGTACTTC. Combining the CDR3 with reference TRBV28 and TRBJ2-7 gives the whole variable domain DVKVTQSSRYLVKRTGEKVFLECVQDMDHENMFWYRQDPGLGLRLIYFSYDVKMKEKGDIPEGYSVSREKKERFSLILESASTNQTSMYLCASSQSGRVHEQYFGPGTRLTVT.